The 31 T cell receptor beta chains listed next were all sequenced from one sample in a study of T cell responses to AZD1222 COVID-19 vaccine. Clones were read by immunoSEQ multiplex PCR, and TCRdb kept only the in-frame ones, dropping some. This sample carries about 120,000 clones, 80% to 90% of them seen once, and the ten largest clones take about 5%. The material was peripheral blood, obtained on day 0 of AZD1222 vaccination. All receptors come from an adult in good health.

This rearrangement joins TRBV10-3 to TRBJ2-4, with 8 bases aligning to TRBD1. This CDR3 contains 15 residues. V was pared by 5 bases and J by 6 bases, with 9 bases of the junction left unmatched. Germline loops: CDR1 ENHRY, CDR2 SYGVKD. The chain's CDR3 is CAISLGQGDLNIQYF. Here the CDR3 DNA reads TGTGCCATCAGTTTAGGACAGGGTGACTTAAACATTCAGTACTTC.

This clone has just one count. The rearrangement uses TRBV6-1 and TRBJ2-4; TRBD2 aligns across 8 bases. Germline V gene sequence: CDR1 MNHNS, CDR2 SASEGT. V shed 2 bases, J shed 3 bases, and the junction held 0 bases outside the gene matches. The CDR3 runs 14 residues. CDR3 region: CASSELAGKNIQYF. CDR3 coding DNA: TGTGCCAGCAGTGAACTAGCGGGCAAAAACATTCAGTACTTC.

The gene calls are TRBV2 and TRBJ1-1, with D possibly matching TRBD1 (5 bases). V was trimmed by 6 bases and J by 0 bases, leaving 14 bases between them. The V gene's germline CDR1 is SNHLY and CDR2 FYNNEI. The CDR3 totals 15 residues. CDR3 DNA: TGTGCCAGCAGAGATACAGACAGTATGAACACTGAAGCTTTCTTT. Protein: CASRDTDSMNTEAFF.

This CDR3 reads CASSYGGLGYEQYF. As DNA, the CDR3 is TGTGCCAGCAGTTACGGGGGCCTCGGCTACGAGCAGTACTTC. This chain links TRBV6-5 with TRBJ2-7, with D tentatively TRBD1 (6 bases). Trimming pared 2 bases from V and 3 bases from J, leaving 11 bases between. Germline-derived CDR1 and CDR2 are MNHEY and SVGAGI. The CDR3 extends over 14 amino acids.

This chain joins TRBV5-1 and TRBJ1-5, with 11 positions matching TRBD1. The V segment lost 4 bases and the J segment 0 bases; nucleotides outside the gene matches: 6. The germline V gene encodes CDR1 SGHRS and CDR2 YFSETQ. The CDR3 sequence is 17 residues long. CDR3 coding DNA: TGCGCCAGCAGCACCGGGACAGGGGGAAGTAGCAATCAGCCCCAGCATTTT. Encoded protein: CASSTGTGGSSNQPQHF.

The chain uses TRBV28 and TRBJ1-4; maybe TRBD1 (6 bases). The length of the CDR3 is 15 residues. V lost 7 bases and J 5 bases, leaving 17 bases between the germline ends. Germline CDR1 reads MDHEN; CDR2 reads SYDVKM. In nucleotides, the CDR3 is TGTGCCAGCACCACGGGAGGTCAGGGGAATGAAAAACTGTTTTTT. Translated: CASTTGGQGNEKLFF.

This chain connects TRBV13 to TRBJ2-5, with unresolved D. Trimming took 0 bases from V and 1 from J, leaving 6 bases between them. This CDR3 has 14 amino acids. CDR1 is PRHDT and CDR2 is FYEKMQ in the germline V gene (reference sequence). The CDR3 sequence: CASSLGGSQETQYF. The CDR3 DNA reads TGTGCCAGCAGCTTAGGGGGGTCCCAAGAGACCCAGTACTTC.

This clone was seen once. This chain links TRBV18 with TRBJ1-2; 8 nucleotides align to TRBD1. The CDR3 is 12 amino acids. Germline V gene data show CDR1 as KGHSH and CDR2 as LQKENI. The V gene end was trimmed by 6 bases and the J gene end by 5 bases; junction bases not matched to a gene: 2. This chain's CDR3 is CASSGQGYGYTF. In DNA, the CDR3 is TGTGCCAGCTCCGGACAGGGATATGGCTACACCTTC. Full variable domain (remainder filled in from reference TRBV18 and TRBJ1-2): NAGVMQNPRHLVRRRGQEARLRCSPMKGHSHVYWYRQLPEEGLKFMVYLQKENIIDESGMPKERFSAEFPKEGPSILRIQQVVRGDSAAYFCASSGQGYGYTFGSGTRLTVV.

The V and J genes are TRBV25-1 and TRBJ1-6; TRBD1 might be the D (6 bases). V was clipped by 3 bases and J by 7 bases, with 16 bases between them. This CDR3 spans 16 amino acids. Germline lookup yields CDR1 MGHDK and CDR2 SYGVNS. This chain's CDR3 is CASSDTTGTPNSPLHF. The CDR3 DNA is TGTGCCAGCAGTGATACAACCGGGACACCAAATTCACCCCTCCACTTT.

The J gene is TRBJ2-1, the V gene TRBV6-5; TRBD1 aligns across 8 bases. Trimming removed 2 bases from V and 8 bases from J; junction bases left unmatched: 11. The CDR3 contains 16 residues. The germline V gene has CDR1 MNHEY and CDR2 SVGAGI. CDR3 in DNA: TGTGCCAGCAGTTACAGGGCAGGGGGCGTAATGGATGAGCAGTTCTTC. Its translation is CASSYRAGGVMDEQFF.

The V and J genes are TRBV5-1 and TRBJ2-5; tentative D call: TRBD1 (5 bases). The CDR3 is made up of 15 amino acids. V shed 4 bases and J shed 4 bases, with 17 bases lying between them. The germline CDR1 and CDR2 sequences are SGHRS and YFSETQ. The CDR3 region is CASSGALGSVETQYF. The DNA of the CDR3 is TGCGCCAGCAGCGGGGCGTTGGGGTCGGTAGAGACCCAGTACTTC.

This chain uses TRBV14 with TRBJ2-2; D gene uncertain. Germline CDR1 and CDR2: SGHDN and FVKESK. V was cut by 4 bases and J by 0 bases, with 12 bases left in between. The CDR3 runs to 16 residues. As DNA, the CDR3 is TGTGCCAGCAGCCTCCTAAGGGTCGCGAACACCGGGGAGCTGTTTTTT. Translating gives CASSLLRVANTGELFF. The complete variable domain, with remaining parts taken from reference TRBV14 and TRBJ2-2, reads EAGVTQFPSHSVIEKGQTVTLRCDPISGHDNLYWYRRVMGKEIKFLLHFVKESKQDESGMPNNRFLAERTGGTYSTLKVQPAELEDSGVYFCASSLLRVANTGELFFGEGSRLTVL.

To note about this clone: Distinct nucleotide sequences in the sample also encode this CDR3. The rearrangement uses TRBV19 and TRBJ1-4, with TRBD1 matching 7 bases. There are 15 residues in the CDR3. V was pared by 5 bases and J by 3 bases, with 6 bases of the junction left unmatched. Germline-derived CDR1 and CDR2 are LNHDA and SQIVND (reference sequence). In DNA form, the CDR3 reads TGTGCCAGTAGTCCACAGGGGTTATCTAATGAAAAACTGTTTTTT. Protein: CASSPQGLSNEKLFF.

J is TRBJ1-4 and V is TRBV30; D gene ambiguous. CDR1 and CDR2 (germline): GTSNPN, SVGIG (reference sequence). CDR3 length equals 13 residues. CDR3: CASKEATNEKLFF. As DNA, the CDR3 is TGTGCTTCTAAGGAGGCGACTAATGAAAAACTGTTTTTT.

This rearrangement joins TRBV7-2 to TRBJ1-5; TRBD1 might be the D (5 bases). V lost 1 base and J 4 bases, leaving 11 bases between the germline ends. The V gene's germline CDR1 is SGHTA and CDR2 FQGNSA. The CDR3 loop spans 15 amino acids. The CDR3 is CASSLVGTGNQPQHF. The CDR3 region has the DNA TGTGCCAGCAGCTTAGTGGGGACGGGAAATCAGCCCCAGCATTTT.

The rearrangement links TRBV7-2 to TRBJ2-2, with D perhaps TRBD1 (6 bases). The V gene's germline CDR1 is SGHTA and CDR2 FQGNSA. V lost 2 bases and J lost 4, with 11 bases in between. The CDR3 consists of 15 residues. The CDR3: CASSLQGFGTGELFF. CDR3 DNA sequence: TGTGCCAGCAGCTTACAGGGGTTTGGCACCGGGGAGCTGTTTTTT.

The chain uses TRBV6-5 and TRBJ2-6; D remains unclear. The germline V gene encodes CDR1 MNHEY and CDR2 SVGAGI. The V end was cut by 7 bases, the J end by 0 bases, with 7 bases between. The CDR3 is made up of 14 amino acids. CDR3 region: CASMLASGANVLTF. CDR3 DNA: TGTGCCAGCATGCTCGCCTCTGGGGCCAACGTCCTGACTTTC.

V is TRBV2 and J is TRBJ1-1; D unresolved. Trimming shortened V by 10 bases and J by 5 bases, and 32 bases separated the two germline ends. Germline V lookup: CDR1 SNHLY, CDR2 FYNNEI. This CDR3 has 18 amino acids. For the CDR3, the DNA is TGTGCCACCACGATCTCACACGAAGCACGGGCGCGTAGAACTGAAGCTTTCTTT. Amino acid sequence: CATTISHEARARRTEAFF.

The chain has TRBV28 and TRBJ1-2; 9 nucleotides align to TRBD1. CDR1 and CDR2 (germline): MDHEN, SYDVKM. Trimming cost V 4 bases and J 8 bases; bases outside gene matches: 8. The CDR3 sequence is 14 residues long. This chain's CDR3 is CASSSGQGTDGYTF. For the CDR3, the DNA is TGTGCCAGCAGTTCGGGACAGGGAACCGACGGCTACACCTTC.

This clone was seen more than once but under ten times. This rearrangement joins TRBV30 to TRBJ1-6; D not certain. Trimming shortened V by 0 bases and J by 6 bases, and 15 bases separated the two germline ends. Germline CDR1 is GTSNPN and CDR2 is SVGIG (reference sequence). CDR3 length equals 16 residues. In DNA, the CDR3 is TGTGCCTGGAGTGTAAGGTTTGGGCGGATTAATTCACCCCTCCACTTT. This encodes CAWSVRFGRINSPLHF.

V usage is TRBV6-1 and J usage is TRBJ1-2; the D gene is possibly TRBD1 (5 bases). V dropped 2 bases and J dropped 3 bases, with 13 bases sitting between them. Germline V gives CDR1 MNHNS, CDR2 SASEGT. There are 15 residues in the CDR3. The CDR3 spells CASSEWEGLDYGYTF. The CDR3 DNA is TGTGCCAGCAGTGAATGGGAGGGACTGGACTATGGCTACACCTTC.

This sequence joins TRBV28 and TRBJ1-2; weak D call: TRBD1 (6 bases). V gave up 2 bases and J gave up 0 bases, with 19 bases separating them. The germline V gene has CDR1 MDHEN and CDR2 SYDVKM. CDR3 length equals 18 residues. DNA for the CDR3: TGTGCCAGCAGTTTACGATTTGGGGGCGAAAATACTAACTATGGCTACACCTTC. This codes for CASSLRFGGENTNYGYTF.

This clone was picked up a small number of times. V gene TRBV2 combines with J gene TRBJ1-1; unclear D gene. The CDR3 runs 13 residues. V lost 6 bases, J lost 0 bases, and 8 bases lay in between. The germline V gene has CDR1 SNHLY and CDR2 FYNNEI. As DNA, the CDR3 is TGTGCCAGCAGCTTCATCATGAACACTGAAGCTTTCTTT. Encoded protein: CASSFIMNTEAFF.

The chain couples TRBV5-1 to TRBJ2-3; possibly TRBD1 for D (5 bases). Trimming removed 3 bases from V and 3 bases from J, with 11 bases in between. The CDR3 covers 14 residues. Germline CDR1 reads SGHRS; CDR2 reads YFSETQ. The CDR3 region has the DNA TGCGCCAGCAGCTCAGGGATGGAGACAGATACGCAGTATTTT. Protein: CASSSGMETDTQYF.

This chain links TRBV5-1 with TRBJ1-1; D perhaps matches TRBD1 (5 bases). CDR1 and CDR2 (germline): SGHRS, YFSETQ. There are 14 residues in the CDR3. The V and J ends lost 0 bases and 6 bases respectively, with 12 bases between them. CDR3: CASSLEGDLAEAFF. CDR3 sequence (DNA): TGCGCCAGCAGCTTGGAAGGGGATTTAGCTGAAGCTTTCTTT.

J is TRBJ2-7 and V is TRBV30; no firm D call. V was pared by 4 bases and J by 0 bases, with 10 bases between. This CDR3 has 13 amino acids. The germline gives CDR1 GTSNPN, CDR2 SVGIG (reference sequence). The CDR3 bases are TGTGCCTGGAACGGACGGATCTCCTACGAGCAGTACTTC. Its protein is CAWNGRISYEQYF.

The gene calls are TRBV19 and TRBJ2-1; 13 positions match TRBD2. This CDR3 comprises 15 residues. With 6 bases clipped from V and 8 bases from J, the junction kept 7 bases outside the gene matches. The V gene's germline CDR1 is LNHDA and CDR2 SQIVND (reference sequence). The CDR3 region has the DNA TGTGCCAGTAGACTAGCGGGAGGGCTACGCGATGAGCAGTTCTTC. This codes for CASRLAGGLRDEQFF.

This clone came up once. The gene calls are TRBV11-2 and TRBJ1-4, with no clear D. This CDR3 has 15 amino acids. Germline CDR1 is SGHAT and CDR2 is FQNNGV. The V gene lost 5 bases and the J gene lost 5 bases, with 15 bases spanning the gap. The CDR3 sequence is CASSRRGAENEKLFF. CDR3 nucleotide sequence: TGTGCCAGCAGCCGCCGTGGCGCCGAAAATGAAAAACTGTTTTTT.

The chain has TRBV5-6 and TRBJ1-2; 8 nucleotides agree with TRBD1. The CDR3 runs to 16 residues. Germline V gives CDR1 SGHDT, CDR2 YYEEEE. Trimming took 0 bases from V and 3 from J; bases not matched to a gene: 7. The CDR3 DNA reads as TGTGCCAGCAGCTTGGTGGCAGGGGGCTATTACTATGGCTACACCTTC. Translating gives CASSLVAGGYYYGYTF.

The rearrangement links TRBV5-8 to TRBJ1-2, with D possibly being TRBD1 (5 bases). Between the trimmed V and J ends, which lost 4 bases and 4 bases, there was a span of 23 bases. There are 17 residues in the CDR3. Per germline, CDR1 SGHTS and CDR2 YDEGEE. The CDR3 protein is CASSTRAGSDVGYGYTF. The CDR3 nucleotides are TGTGCCAGCAGCACTCGGGCAGGGAGTGATGTCGGCTATGGCTACACCTTC.

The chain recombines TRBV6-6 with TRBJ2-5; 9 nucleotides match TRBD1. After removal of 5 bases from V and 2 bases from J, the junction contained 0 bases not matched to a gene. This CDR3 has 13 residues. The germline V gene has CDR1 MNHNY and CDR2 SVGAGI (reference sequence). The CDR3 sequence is CASSDRGQETQYF. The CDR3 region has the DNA TGTGCCAGCAGTGACAGGGGGCAAGAGACCCAGTACTTC.